The 20 T cell receptor beta chains below were found in one sample sequenced in a study of T cells in Graves' hyperthyroidism and ophthalmopathy. RNA transcripts gave rise to amplified TCR beta CDR3 regions. When the TCR CDR3 underwent first-round RT-PCR, the HTBI primer set was used. TCRdb called the multiplex PCR reads again in MiXCR, with one record for every CDR3 protein. The sample holds about 380,000 distinct CDR3 sequences, about 15% seen once. The sequencing input was blood. All receptors come from a woman aged 55-69 years with Graves' hyperthyroidism.

CDR3 sequence (DNA): TGCGCCAGCAGCTTCTCGAGTAGGGGAGGTGGAAACACCATATATTTT. Translation: CASSFSSRGGGNTIYF. V is TRBV5-1 and J is TRBJ1-3; weak D call: TRBD1 (5 bases). The V gene lost 2 bases and the J gene lost 3 bases, with 15 bases spanning the gap. This CDR3 has 16 residues. Germline V gene lookup returns CDR1 SGHRS and CDR2 YFSETQ.

The V call is TRBV19, the J call TRBJ2-1; TRBD2 aligns across 10 bases. This CDR3 spans 15 amino acids. V was clipped by 6 bases and J by 4 bases; unmatched bases: 6. The V gene's germline CDR1 is LNHDA and CDR2 SQIVND (reference sequence). The CDR3 coding sequence is TGTGCCAGTAGGCGCAAAGCGGGAGGGTACAATGAGCAGTTCTTC. It encodes CASRRKAGGYNEQFF.

The chain combines TRBV29-1 with TRBJ2-7; 8 bases fit TRBD1. The V and J ends lost 7 bases and 0 bases, in that order; junction bases with no gene match: 8. This CDR3 has 14 residues. Germline V CDR1 and CDR2: SQVTM, ANQGSEA. The chain's CDR3 is CSGGQGKHSYEQYF. The CDR3 nucleotides read TGCAGCGGCGGACAGGGAAAACACTCCTACGAGCAGTACTTC.

This clonotype was seen ten or more times. The rearrangement uses TRBV7-9 and TRBJ2-1; tentative D call: TRBD1 (5 bases). V gave up 1 base and J gave up 7 bases, with 11 bases separating them. The CDR3 has 14 amino acids. In germline, CDR1 is SEHNR, CDR2 FQNEAQ (reference sequence). The CDR3 nucleotides read TGTGCCAGCAGCTTAGAGGCAGGGTGGAATGAGCAGTTCTTC. Protein product: CASSLEAGWNEQFF.

The chain recombines TRBV18 with TRBJ2-2; 11 bases map to TRBD2. The CDR3 is 16 amino acids. In germline, CDR1 is KGHSH, CDR2 LQKENI. V gave up 6 bases and J gave up 5 bases; unmatched junction bases: 8. DNA for the CDR3: TGTGCCAGCTCCCAGCTACTAGCGGGAGAAACCGGGGAGCTGTTTTTT. It yields the protein CASSQLLAGETGELFF. Complete variable domain (other parts from reference TRBV18 and TRBJ2-2): NAGVMQNPRHLVRRRGQEARLRCSPMKGHSHVYWYRQLPEEGLKFMVYLQKENIIDESGMPKERFSAEFPKEGPSILRIQQVVRGDSAAYFCASSQLLAGETGELFFGEGSRLTVL.

This clonotype showed up just a few times. This rearrangement joins TRBV3-1 to TRBJ2-5, with 12 bases identical to TRBD2. With V trimmed by 2 bases and J by 1 base, 5 bases remained unmatched. The CDR3 runs 17 residues. CDR1 and CDR2 from the germline V gene are LGHDT and YNNKEL (reference sequence). The chain's CDR3 is CASSQWTSGNPQETQYF. CDR3 coding DNA: TGTGCCAGCAGCCAATGGACTAGCGGGAACCCCCAAGAGACCCAGTACTTC.

This clonotype was observed many times. The chain employs TRBV12-3 or TRBV12-4 and TRBJ2-5; D remains unclear. The CDR3 is 13 amino acids. V dropped 1 base and J dropped 1 base, with 4 bases sitting between them. CDR3 nucleotides: TGTGCCAGCAGTTTAGGCCCCCAAGAGACCCAGTACTTC. As protein: CASSLGPQETQYF.

This clonotype was seen a few times. The genes are TRBV20-1 and TRBJ2-3; D unresolved. V lost 6 bases, J lost 9 bases, and 13 bases lay in between. This CDR3 contains 11 residues. Germline loops: CDR1 DFQATT, CDR2 SNEGSKA (reference sequence). DNA for the CDR3: TGCAGTGCCCACTTGGTAGGGACGCAGTATTTT. Amino acid sequence: CSAHLVGTQYF.

This clonotype has at least ten counts. The chain uses TRBV29-1 and TRBJ2-5; D may be TRBD1 or TRBD2 (6 bases each). Between the trimmed V and J ends, which lost 2 bases and 2 bases, there was a span of 24 bases. The CDR3 loop spans 18 amino acids. Germline values: CDR1 SQVTM, CDR2 ANQGSEA. The CDR3 DNA is TGCAGCGTTGAACCTCCACAGGGAGGCAGGGTACTACAAGAGACCCAGTACTTC. Translated, it gives CSVEPPQGGRVLQETQYF.

The table lists this clonotype with many counts. CDR3 nucleotide sequence: TGTGCCAGCACCAGCGGGGGCTCCTACAATGAGCAGTTCTTC. It yields the protein CASTSGGSYNEQFF. V is TRBV28 and J is TRBJ2-1; 8 nucleotides align to TRBD2. J was trimmed by 0 bases and V by 7 bases; bases with no gene match: 2. In germline, CDR1 is MDHEN, CDR2 SYDVKM. The CDR3 is made up of 14 amino acids.

Many counts were recorded for this clonotype. V gene TRBV12-3 or TRBV12-4 combines with J gene TRBJ2-5, with 7 bases aligning to TRBD2. Trimming removed 1 base from V and 5 bases from J; junction bases left unmatched: 7. This CDR3 comprises 15 residues. The CDR3: CASSLGPSGRETQYF. As DNA, the CDR3 is TGTGCCAGCAGTTTAGGGCCTAGCGGACGGGAGACCCAGTACTTC.

This clonotype came up a few times. The genes are TRBV5-1 and TRBJ2-1; 8 nucleotides agree with TRBD1. The CDR3 is 16 amino acids. Germline V gene lookup returns CDR1 SGHRS and CDR2 YFSETQ. After removal of 3 bases from V and 3 bases from J, the junction contained 8 bases not matched to a gene. As DNA, the CDR3 is TGCGCCAGCAGCTCTGGACAGGGACCCTTCTACAATGAGCAGTTCTTC. This encodes CASSSGQGPFYNEQFF.

A note on this clonotype: The junction shows a germline mismatch at one end, possibly a read error. V is TRBV20-1 and J is TRBJ2-3, with 7 bases aligning to TRBD2. The CDR3 runs to 16 residues. Germline V CDR1 and CDR2: DFQATT, SNEGSKA (reference sequence). In DNA form, the CDR3 reads TGCAGTACGTTGAGAGGAACTAGCGCTGACACAGATACGCGGTATTTT. This codes for CSTLRGTSADTDTRYF.

The table lists this clonotype with a few counts. The chain carries TRBV5-8 and TRBJ1-4, with a possible D match to TRBD1 (5 bases). The CDR3 sequence is 15 residues long. V was pared by 0 bases and J by 8 bases, with 14 bases between. CDR1 is SGHTS, CDR2 YDEGEE, per germline. The CDR3 region is CASSLGRGGGEKLFF. The CDR3 DNA reads as TGTGCCAGCAGCTTGGGAAGGGGCGGTGGCGAAAAACTGTTTTTT.

This clonotype was detected a few times. The chain has TRBV6-1 and TRBJ1-5; D perhaps matches TRBD1 (6 bases). Trimming left V 1 base short and J 7 bases short, with 20 bases between. Germline V CDR1 and CDR2: MNHNS, SASEGT. The CDR3 totals 17 residues. The CDR3 sequence: CASSEEGWGASGQPQHF. The CDR3 nucleotides read TGTGCCAGCAGTGAAGAGGGCTGGGGGGCTTCAGGACAGCCCCAGCATTTT.

There are many counts of this clonotype. The V gene is TRBV11-3, the J gene TRBJ2-2, with D uncertain. The CDR3 loop spans 13 amino acids. Germline assignment: CDR1 SGHNT and CDR2 YENEEA. The V end lost 0 bases, the J end lost 6 bases, and 5 bases lay between the germline ends. In DNA, the CDR3 is TGTGCCAGCAGCTTAGATGGGCCCGGGGAGCTGTTTTTT. Amino acids: CASSLDGPGELFF.

This clonotype has ten or more counts. The germline gene is not matched at one end of the junction; a read error may be the cause. This sequence joins TRBV3-1 and TRBJ2-7, with D perhaps TRBD2 (6 bases). Per germline, CDR1 LGHDT and CDR2 YNNKEL (reference sequence). This CDR3 has 16 amino acids. Here the CDR3 reads CASSQDGGTSSYGQYF. DNA for the CDR3: TGTGCCAGCAGCCAAGACGGCGGGACCAGCTCCTACGGGCAGTACTTC.

The chain is built from TRBV25-1 and TRBJ2-7; D is perhaps TRBD2 (5 bases). The V and J ends lost 6 bases and 0 bases respectively, with 9 bases between them. Germline CDR1 reads MGHDK; CDR2 reads SYGVNS. This CDR3 region has 13 residues. CDR3 DNA: TGTGCCAGCAGGACCGAGGGCTCCTACGAGCAGTACTTC. It specifies CASRTEGSYEQYF.

The chain couples TRBV2 to TRBJ2-2; D remains unclear. V was clipped by 7 bases and J by 5 bases, with 8 bases between them. The CDR3 is 12 residues long. Germline CDR1 is SNHLY and CDR2 is FYNNEI. CDR3 bases: TGTGCCAGCACACGAGTGACCGGGGAGCTGTTTTTT. Encoded protein: CASTRVTGELFF.

There are a few counts of this clonotype. The genes are TRBV6-1 and TRBJ1-1; D gene unclear. Trimming cost V 8 bases and J 0 bases, with 7 bases left between them. Germline CDR1 and CDR2: MNHNS and SASEGT. This CDR3 has 12 amino acids. The CDR3 DNA reads as TGTGCCAGCCGGGCGGTGAACACTGAAGCTTTCTTT. Translated, it gives CASRAVNTEAFF.